The 2 T cell receptor beta chains reported below all come from one sample, sequenced in a study of blood T cell repertoires in COVID-19. TCRdb keeps only in-frame clones here, not all; method: immunoSEQ multiplex PCR. Among 170,000 or so clones, roughly nine tenths were seen once, and the ten largest hold more than 6.5%. Material: PBMCs or T cells enriched from blood (not recorded which). Receptors originate from a woman between 45 and 65 years old who had recovered from COVID-19.

This chain connects TRBV27 to TRBJ1-2; the D gene is possibly TRBD1 (5 bases). The CDR3 extends over 15 amino acids. Trimming took 3 bases from V and 3 from J, leaving 14 bases between them. Germline-derived CDR1 and CDR2 are MNHEY and SMNVEV (reference sequence). The CDR3 sequence: CASSFITGSHYGYTF. As DNA, the CDR3 is TGTGCCAGCAGTTTTATCACAGGATCCCACTATGGCTACACCTTC.

This clone was detected a few times. The V and J genes are TRBV12-1 and TRBJ2-7; the table calls TRBD1, which could not be checked here. TRBV12-1 is given as a pseudogene. The CDR3 extends over 11 amino acids. In DNA form, the CDR3 reads TGTGCCAGCAGCTCGGGACAGCGGGAGTACTTC. Translation gives CASSSGQREYF.